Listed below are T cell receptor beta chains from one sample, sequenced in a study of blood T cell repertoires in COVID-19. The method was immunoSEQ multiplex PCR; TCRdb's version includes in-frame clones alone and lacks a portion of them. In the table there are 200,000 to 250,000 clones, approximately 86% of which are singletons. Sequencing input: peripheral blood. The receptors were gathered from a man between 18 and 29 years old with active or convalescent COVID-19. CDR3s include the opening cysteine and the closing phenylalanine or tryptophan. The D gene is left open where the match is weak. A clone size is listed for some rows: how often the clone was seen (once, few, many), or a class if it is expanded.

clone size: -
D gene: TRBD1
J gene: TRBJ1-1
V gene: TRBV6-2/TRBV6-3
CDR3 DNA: TGTGCCAGCAGTATGACAGGGGTTACTGAAGCTTTCTTT
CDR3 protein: CASSMTGVTEAFF

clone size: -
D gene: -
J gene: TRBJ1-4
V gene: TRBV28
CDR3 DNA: TGTGCCAGCAGTTTATCAGGGGATAGGGAAAAACTGTTTTTT
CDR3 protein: CASSLSGDREKLFF

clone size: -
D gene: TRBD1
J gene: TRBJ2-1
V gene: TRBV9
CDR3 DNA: TGTGCCAGCAGCGTAGGGGGGACAGGGGGCCACAATGAGCAGTTCTTC
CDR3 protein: CASSVGGTGGHNEQFF

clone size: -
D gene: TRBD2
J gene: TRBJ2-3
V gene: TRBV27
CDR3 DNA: TGTGCCAGCAGTCCCTTAGCGGGAGGGCCTCCCCGGGGCGATACGCAGTATTTT
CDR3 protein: CASSPLAGGPPRGDTQYF

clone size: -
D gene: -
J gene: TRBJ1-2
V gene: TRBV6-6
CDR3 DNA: TGTGCCAGCAGTTCCCAGAGTACGGGGAGTGGCTACACCTTC
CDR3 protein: CASSSQSTGSGYTF

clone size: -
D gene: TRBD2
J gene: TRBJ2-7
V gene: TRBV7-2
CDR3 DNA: TGTGCCAGCAGCCCTACGCGGGAGTCCTACGAGCAGTACTTC
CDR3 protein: CASSPTRESYEQYF

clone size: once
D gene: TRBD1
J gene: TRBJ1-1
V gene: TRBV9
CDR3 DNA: TGTGCCAGCAGCGTAGGAGGACAGGGGGACACTGAAGCTTTCTTT
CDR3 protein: CASSVGGQGDTEAFF

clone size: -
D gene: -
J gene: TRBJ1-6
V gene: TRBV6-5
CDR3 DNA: TGTGCCAGCAGTCCGGGCCCGGAGGTCAGAAAATCCCTCCACTTT
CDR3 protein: CASSPGPEVRKSLHF

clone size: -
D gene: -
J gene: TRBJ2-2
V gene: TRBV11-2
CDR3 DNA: TGTGCCAGCAGCCCGTACAGCACGTACACCGGGGAGCTGTTTTTT
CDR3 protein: CASSPYSTYTGELFF

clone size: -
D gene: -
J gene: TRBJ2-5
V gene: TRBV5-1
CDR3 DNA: TGCGCCAGCAGCTTGCAGGTTTCACAAGAGACCCAGTACTTC
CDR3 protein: CASSLQVSQETQYF

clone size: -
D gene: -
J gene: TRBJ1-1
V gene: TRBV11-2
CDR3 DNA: TGTGCCAGCAGCTTAGGAATCGGGTTCGAGAACACTGAAGCTTTCTTT
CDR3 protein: CASSLGIGFENTEAFF

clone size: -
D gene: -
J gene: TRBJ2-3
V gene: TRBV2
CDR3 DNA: TGTGCCAGCAGTGAGGGGCGGGGAGCCGCCTTACATACGCAGTATTTT
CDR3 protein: CASSEGRGAALHTQYF

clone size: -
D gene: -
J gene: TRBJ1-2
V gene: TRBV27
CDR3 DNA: TGTGCCAGCAGTACAAGGGGCGGCTATGGCTACACCTTC
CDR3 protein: CASSTRGGYGYTF

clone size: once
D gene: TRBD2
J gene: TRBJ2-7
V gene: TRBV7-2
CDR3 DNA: TGTGCCAGCAGCTTAGTAGAGACTAGCGATTACGAGCAGTACTTC
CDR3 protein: CASSLVETSDYEQYF

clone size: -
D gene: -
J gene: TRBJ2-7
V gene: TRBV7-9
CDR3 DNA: TGTGCCAGCAGCCCCCCTCTAAGCTCCTACGAGCAGTACTTC
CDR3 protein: CASSPPLSSYEQYF

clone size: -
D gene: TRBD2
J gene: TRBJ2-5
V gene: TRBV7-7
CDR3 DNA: TGTGCCAGCAGCTTAAAAACCGGGACTAGCGGGGGGGGTTTGTACTTC
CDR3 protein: CASSLKTGTSGGGLYF

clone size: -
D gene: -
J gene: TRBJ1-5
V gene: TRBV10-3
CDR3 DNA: TGTGCCATCAGTGCCCGGGGTGATCAGCCCCAGCATTTT
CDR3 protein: CAISARGDQPQHF

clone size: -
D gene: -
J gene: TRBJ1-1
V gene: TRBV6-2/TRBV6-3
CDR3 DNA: TGTGCCAGCAGCTTTTTAGGTACAGGGATACTGAACACTGAAGCTTTCTTT
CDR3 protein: CASSFLGTGILNTEAFF